Listed here is a single TCR beta chain. The sample is drawn from a study of glioma-infiltrating T cells after dendritic cell vaccination. Time point specified: after dendritic cell vaccination, including at tumor progression/relapse. No glioblastoma patient carried an isocitrate dehydrogenase mutation. The primer mix had 60 V beta and 13 J beta primers. Clones were read by immunoSEQ multiplex PCR, and TCRdb kept only the in-frame ones, dropping some. The table has approximately 93,000 clones, roughly 85% seen once. This CDR3 spans 14 amino acids. Deletions cut 7 bases from V and 7 bases from J, with 17 bases between.

The sequence derives from a human donor with glioblastoma. This rearrangement joins TRBV23-1 to TRBJ2-4, with a tentative D call TRBD1 (6 bases). TRBV23-1 is labeled an ORF, and its function is uncertain. Material: blood, obtained after dendritic cell vaccination. CDR3 nucleotide sequence: TGCGCCAGCAACAAACAGGGAACGGAGAACATTCAGTACTTC. Amino acids: CASNKQGTENIQYF.